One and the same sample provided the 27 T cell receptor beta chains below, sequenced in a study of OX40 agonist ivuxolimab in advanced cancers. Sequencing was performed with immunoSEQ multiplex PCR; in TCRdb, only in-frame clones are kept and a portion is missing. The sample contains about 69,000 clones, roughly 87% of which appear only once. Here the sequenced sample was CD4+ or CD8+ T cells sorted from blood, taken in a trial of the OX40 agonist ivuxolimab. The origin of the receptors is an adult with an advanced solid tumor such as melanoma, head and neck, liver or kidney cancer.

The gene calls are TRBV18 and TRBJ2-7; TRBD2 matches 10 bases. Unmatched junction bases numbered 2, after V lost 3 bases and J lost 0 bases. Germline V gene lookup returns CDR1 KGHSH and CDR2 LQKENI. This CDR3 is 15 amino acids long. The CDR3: CASSPPSGSSYEQYF. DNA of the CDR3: TGTGCCAGCTCACCGCCTAGCGGGAGCTCCTACGAGCAGTACTTC.

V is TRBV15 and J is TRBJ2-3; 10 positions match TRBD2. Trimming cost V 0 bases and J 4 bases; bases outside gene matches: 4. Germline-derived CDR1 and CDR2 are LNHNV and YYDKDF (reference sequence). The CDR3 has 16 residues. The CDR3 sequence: CATSREAGGGADTQYF. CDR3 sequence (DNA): TGTGCCACCAGCAGAGAAGCGGGAGGGGGGGCAGATACGCAGTATTTT.

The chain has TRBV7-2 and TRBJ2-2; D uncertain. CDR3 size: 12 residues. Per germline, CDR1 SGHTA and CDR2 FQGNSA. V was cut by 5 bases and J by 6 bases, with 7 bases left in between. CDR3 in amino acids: CASSPLAGELFF. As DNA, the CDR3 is TGTGCCAGCAGCCCTCTGGCCGGGGAGCTGTTTTTT.

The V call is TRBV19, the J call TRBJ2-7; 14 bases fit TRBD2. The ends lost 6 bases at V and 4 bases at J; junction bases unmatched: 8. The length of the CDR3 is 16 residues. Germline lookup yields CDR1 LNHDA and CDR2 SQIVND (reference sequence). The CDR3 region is CASSMGTSGRGYEQYF. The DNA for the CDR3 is TGTGCCAGTAGCATGGGGACTAGCGGGAGAGGGTACGAGCAGTACTTC.

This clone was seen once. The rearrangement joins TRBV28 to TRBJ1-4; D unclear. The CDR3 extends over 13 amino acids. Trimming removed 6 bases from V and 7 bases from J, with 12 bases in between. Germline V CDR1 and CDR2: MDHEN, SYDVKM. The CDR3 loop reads CASRSEMSEKLFF. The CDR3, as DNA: TGTGCCAGCAGAAGTGAGATGAGTGAAAAACTGTTTTTT.

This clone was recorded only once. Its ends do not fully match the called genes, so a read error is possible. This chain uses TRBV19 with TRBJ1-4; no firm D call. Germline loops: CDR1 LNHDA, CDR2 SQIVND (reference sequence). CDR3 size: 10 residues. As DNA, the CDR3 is TGTGCCAGTAGCCCAGCGAAAACTGTTTTT. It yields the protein CASSPAKTVF.

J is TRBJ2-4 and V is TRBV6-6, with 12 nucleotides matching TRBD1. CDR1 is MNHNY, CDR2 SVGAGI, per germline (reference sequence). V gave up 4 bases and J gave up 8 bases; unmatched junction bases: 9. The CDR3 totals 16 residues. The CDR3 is CASSSGQGAVGDIQYF. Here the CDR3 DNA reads TGTGCCAGCAGTTCGGGACAGGGGGCAGTTGGTGACATTCAGTACTTC.

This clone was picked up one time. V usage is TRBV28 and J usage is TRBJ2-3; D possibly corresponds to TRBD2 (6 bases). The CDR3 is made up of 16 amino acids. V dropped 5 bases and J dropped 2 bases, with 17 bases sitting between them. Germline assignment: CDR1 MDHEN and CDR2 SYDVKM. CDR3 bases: TGTGCCAGCAGTATCCCACCGGGACTCAACACAGATACGCAGTATTTT. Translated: CASSIPPGLNTDTQYF.

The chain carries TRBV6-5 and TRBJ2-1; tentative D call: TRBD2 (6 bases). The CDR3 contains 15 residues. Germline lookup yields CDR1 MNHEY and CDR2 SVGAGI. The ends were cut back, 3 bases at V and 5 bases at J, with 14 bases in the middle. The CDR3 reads CASSYVGRSNNEQFF. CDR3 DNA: TGTGCCAGCAGTTATGTGGGGAGGTCTAACAATGAGCAGTTCTTC.

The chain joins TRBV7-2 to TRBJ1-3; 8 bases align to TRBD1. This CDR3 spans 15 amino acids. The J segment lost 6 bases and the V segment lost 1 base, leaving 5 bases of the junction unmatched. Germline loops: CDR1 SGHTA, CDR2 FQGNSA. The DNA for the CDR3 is TGTGCCAGCAGCTTAGGGGACAGGCCCATAAACACCATATATTTT. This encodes CASSLGDRPINTIYF. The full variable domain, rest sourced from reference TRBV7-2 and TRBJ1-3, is GAGVSQSPSNKVTEKGKDVELRCDPISGHTALYWYRQSLGQGLEFLIYFQGNSAPDKSGLPSDRFSAERTGGSVSTLTIQRTQQEDSAVYLCASSLGDRPINTIYFGEGSWLTVV.

The CDR3: CASSELAVTGELFF. CDR3 nucleotide sequence: TGTGCCAGCAGTGAACTAGCGGTCACCGGGGAGCTGTTTTTT. The chain combines TRBV27 with TRBJ2-2; 8 bases are shared with TRBD2. From germline, CDR1 is MNHEY and CDR2 SMNVEV (reference sequence). The CDR3 runs 14 residues. V lost 5 bases, J lost 4 bases, and 3 bases stayed unmatched.

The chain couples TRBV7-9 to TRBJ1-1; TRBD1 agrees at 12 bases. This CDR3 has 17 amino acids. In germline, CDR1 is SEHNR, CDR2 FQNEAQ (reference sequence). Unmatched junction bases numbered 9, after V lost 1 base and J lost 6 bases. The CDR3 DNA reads TGTGCCAGCAGCTTAGGTGCCGGGACAGGGGGCTCCGCTGAAGCTTTCTTT. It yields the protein CASSLGAGTGGSAEAFF.

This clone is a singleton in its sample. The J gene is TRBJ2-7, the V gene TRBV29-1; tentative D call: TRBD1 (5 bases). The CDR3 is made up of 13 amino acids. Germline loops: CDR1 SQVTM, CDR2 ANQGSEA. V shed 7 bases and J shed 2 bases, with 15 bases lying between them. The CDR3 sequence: CSGLGPATYEQYF. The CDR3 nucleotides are TGCAGCGGCTTGGGGCCAGCCACCTACGAGCAGTACTTC.

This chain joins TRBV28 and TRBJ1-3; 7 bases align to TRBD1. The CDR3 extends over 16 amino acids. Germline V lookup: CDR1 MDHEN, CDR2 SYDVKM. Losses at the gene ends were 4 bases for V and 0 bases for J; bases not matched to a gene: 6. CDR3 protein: CASSWDRRFSGNTIYF. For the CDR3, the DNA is TGTGCCAGCAGTTGGGACAGACGATTCTCTGGAAACACCATATATTTT.

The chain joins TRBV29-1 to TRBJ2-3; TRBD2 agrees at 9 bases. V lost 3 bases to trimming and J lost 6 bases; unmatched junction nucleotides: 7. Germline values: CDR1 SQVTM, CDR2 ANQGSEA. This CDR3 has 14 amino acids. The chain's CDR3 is CSVEGAGGPDTQYF. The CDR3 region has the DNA TGCAGCGTTGAGGGGGCGGGGGGGCCGGATACGCAGTATTTT.

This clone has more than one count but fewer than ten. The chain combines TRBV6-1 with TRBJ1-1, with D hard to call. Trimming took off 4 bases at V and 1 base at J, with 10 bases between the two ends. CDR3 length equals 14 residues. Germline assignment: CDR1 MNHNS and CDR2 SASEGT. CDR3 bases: TGTGCCAGCAGTGCCTATCGAAGGAACACTGAAGCTTTCTTT. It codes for CASSAYRRNTEAFF.

CDR3 amino acids: CASSQGQGPATNEKLFF. CDR3 bases: TGCGCCAGCAGCCAAGGACAGGGACCTGCAACTAATGAAAAACTGTTTTTT. This chain links TRBV4-1 with TRBJ1-4; TRBD1 matches 7 bases. Germline-derived CDR1 and CDR2 are MGHRA and YSYEKL. CDR3 length: 17 residues. Trimming at V came to 1 base and at J to 0 bases, leaving 5 bases not matched to a gene.

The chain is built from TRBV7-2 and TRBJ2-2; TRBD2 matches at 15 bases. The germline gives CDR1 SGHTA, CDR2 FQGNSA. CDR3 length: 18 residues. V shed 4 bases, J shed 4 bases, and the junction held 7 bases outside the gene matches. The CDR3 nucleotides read TGTGCCAGCAGCTCGCGGGGACTAGCGGGAGGTATCACCGGGGAGCTGTTTTTT. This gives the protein CASSSRGLAGGITGELFF. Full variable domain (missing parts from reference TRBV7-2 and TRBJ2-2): GAGVSQSPSNKVTEKGKDVELRCDPISGHTALYWYRQSLGQGLEFLIYFQGNSAPDKSGLPSDRFSAERTGGSVSTLTIQRTQQEDSAVYLCASSSRGLAGGITGELFFGEGSRLTVL.

CDR3 sequence (DNA): TGCGCCAGCAGCCTGGACGGAAATCAGCCCCAGCATTTT. It encodes CASSLDGNQPQHF. The chain carries TRBV5-1 and TRBJ1-5; D not resolved. Germline V gene data show CDR1 as SGHRS and CDR2 as YFSETQ. The CDR3 covers 13 residues. The ends were cut back, 4 bases at V and 4 bases at J, with 9 bases in the middle. Full variable domain (outside the CDR3, taken from reference TRBV5-1 and TRBJ1-5): KAGVTQTPRYLIKTRGQQVTLSCSPISGHRSVSWYQQTPGQGLQFLFEYFSETQRNKGNFPGRFSGRQFSNSRSEMNVSTLELGDSALYLCASSLDGNQPQHFGDGTRLSIL.

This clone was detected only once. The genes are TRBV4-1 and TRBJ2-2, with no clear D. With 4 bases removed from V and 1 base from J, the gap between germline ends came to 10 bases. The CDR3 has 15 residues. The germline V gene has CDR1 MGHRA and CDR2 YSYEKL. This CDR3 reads CASSLHSQNTGELFF. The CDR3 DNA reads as TGCGCCAGCAGCCTGCACTCCCAGAACACCGGGGAGCTGTTTTTT.

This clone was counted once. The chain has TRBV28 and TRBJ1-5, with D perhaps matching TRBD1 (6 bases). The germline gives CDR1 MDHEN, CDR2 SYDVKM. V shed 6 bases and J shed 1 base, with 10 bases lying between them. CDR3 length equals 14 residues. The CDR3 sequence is CASREGTSNQPQHF. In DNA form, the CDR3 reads TGTGCCAGCAGGGAAGGGACAAGCAATCAGCCCCAGCATTTT.

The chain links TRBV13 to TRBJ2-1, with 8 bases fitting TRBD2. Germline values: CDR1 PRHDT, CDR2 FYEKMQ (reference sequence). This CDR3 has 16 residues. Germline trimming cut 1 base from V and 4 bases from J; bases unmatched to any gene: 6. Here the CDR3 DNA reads TGTGCCAGCAGCTTAGAGCCGGGAGGGGGGTACAATGAGCAGTTCTTC. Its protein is CASSLEPGGGYNEQFF.

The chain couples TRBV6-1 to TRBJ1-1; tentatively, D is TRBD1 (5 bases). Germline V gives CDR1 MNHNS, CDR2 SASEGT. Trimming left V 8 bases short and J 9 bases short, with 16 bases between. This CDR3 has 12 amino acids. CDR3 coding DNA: TGTGCCAGCGGTTTCCAGGGTTCCCAAGCTTTCTTT. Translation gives CASGFQGSQAFF.

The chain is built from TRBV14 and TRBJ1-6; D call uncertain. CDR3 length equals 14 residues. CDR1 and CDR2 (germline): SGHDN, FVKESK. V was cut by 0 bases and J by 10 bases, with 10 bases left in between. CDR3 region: CASSQERGRSPLHF. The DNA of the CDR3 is TGTGCCAGCAGCCAAGAAAGAGGGAGGTCACCCCTCCACTTT. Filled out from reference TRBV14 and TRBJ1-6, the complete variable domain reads EAGVTQFPSHSVIEKGQTVTLRCDPISGHDNLYWYRRVMGKEIKFLLHFVKESKQDESGMPNNRFLAERTGGTYSTLKVQPAELEDSGVYFCASSQERGRSPLHFGNGTRLTVT.

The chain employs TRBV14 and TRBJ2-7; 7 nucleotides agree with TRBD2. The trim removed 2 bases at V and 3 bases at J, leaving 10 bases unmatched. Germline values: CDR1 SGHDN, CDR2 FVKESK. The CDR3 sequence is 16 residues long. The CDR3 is CASSQLGTRGSYEQYF. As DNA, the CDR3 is TGTGCCAGCAGCCAATTGGGGACTCGCGGGAGCTACGAGCAGTACTTC. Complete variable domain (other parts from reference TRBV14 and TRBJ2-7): EAGVTQFPSHSVIEKGQTVTLRCDPISGHDNLYWYRRVMGKEIKFLLHFVKESKQDESGMPNNRFLAERTGGTYSTLKVQPAELEDSGVYFCASSQLGTRGSYEQYFGPGTRLTVT.

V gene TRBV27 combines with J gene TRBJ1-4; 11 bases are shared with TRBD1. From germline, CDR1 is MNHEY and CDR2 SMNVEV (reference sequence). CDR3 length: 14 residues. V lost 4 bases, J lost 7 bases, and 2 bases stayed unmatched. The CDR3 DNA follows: TGTGCCAGCAGTTACGGGACAGGGGGTGAAAAACTGTTTTTT. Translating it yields CASSYGTGGEKLFF.

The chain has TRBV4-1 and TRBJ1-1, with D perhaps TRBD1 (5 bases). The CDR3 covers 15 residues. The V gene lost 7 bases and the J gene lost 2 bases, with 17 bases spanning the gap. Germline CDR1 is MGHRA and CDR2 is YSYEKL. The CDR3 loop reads CASIRSLGGNTEAFF. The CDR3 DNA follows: TGCGCCAGCATAAGATCGTTGGGGGGAAACACTGAAGCTTTCTTT.